Detailed here is one T cell receptor (beta chain). CDR3 length: 17 amino acids. V lost 1 base and J lost 4; bases outside the gene matches: 8. The germline V gene has CDR1 KGHSH and CDR2 LQKENI. The data were obtained in a study of blood T cell repertoires in COVID-19. Study details: The United States, Italy and Spain were the sources of the acute and convalescent COVID-19 samples. Sample material is recorded as cDNA or gDNA derived from T cells, B-cell-depleted T cells, or PBMCs.

Original analysis: Reference gene primer amplification yielded estimated nucleated cell counts. This table comes from immunoSEQ multiplex PCR, and its TCRdb copy is limited to in-frame clones, with some not included. V, J and clone size derive from that table, while D and trimming were established from the DNA sequence. Among approximately 190,000 clones listed, 82% were seen once. This clonotype was sampled from a woman aged 55-69 years with COVID-19, enrolled during active disease. The sequenced material came from peripheral blood. This rearrangement joins TRBV18 to TRBJ2-7, with TRBD2 matching 12 bases. In DNA form, the CDR3 reads TGTGCCAGCTCACCACGGGCTCTAGCGGGAGGGCCATACGAGCAGTACTTC. Translating gives CASSPRALAGGPYEQYF.